These 20 T cell receptor beta chains were sequenced from one sample in a study of spatial heterogeneity in lung cancer. No antigen has been assigned to these receptors. The time point denotes: sample taken at primary tumor resection. General study points: Higher tumor mutation counts went along with higher counts of expanded intratumoral alpha and beta TCRs.

Each CDR3 protein is one row after TCRdb ran MiXCR on the 5' RACE reads. Of around 18,000 distinct CDR3 sequences in the sample, around 5% were seen once. The sample here was lung tumor tissue, taken at surgery. These receptors were obtained from a female donor with early-stage non-small cell lung cancer.

By proportion, this clonotype is medium-sized. A library prepared for alpha chains yielded this beta chain as an off-target read; its size is of little meaning. The chain employs TRBV20-1 and TRBJ2-3; TRBD2 agrees at 10 bases. Germline loops: CDR1 DFQATT, CDR2 SNEGSKA (reference sequence). The V segment lost 5 bases and the J segment 0 bases; nucleotides outside the gene matches: 5. The CDR3 length is 15 residues. This CDR3 reads CSARGTSVSTDTQYF. The CDR3 bases are TGCAGTGCTCGCGGGACTAGCGTTAGCACAGATACGCAGTATTTT.

This clonotype was seen more than once but under ten times. Since it is a stray read in a library aimed at alpha chains, this beta chain has a size that is not meaningful. V usage is TRBV4-2 and J usage is TRBJ1-4; D gene ambiguous. This CDR3 region has 14 residues. Germline CDR1 reads LGHNA; CDR2 reads YNFKEQ. Trimming cost V 2 bases and J 5 bases, with 9 bases left between them. The CDR3 sequence: CASSQKVANEKLFF. As DNA, the CDR3 is TGTGCCAGCAGCCAAAAGGTGGCAAATGAAAAACTGTTTTTT.

The sample holds one count of this clonotype. With the library built for alpha chains, this beta chain is off target and its frequency is not meaningful. The chain uses TRBV7-2 and TRBJ2-3, with 10 bases identical to TRBD1. Looked up from germline, CDR1 is SGHTA and CDR2 is FQGNSA. J lost 3 bases, V lost 4 bases, and 4 bases had no gene match. The CDR3 sequence is 15 residues long. As DNA, the CDR3 is TGTGCCAGCAGCTCCACGGGACAGGGGACAGATACGCAGTATTTT. Amino acids: CASSSTGQGTDTQYF.

Ten or more counts support this clonotype. Being off target in a library aimed at alpha chains, this beta chain has a size of little meaning. The chain joins TRBV10-3 to TRBJ2-7; D gene uncertain. With 0 bases removed from V and 3 bases from J, the gap between germline ends came to 6 bases. The CDR3 is 13 residues long. From germline, CDR1 is ENHRY and CDR2 SYGVKD. The CDR3 nucleotides read TGTGCCATCAGTGAGTCGGCCCTCTACGAGCAGTACTTC. Translation gives CAISESALYEQYF.

This clonotype came up many times. Since it is a stray read in a library aimed at alpha chains, this beta chain has a size that is not meaningful. The genes are TRBV28 and TRBJ2-7; 8 nucleotides agree with TRBD1. This CDR3 is built from 15 residues. Germline trimming cut 3 bases from V and 2 bases from J; bases unmatched to any gene: 6. Germline CDR1 and CDR2: MDHEN and SYDVKM. CDR3 region: CASSFPGQGPYEQYF. The CDR3, as DNA: TGTGCCAGCAGTTTCCCCGGACAGGGACCCTACGAGCAGTACTTC. The full variable domain, rest sourced from reference TRBV28 and TRBJ2-7, is DVKVTQSSRYLVKRTGEKVFLECVQDMDHENMFWYRQDPGLGLRLIYFSYDVKMKEKGDIPEGYSVSREKKERFSLILESASTNQTSMYLCASSFPGQGPYEQYFGPGTRLTVT.

This clonotype was seen many times. Found in a library prepared for alpha chains, this beta chain is an off-target read, and its abundance has little meaning. J is TRBJ2-3 and V is TRBV2; no clear D gene. Trimming took off 4 bases at V and 4 bases at J, with 9 bases between the two ends. Germline V gene lookup returns CDR1 SNHLY and CDR2 FYNNEI. The CDR3 consists of 13 residues. The CDR3 region is CASSVIESDTQYF. The CDR3 DNA follows: TGTGCCAGCAGTGTCATCGAGTCAGATACGCAGTATTTT.

In this sample, this clonotype turned up many times. In a library made to pick up alpha chains, this beta chain is a stray read with a size that means little. The CDR3 DNA is TGTGCCAGCTCACCGGGACAGGGTTCGGGTCAGCCCCAGCATTTT. It specifies CASSPGQGSGQPQHF. This rearrangement joins TRBV18 to TRBJ1-5; TRBD1 matches 9 bases. The CDR3 length is 15 residues. The germline V gene encodes CDR1 KGHSH and CDR2 LQKENI. V trimming: 3 bases; J trimming: 6 bases; junction bases outside the gene matches: 6. Complete variable domain (other parts from reference TRBV18 and TRBJ1-5): NAGVMQNPRHLVRRRGQEARLRCSPMKGHSHVYWYRQLPEEGLKFMVYLQKENIIDESGMPKERFSAEFPKEGPSILRIQQVVRGDSAAYFCASSPGQGSGQPQHFGDGTRLSIL.

Remarks on this clonotype: Found in a library prepared for alpha chains, this beta chain is an off-target read, and its abundance has little meaning. The chain uses TRBV27 and TRBJ2-1, with a weak D call TRBD2 (6 bases). Per germline, CDR1 MNHEY and CDR2 SMNVEV (reference sequence). The CDR3 spans 15 residues. Trimming left V 2 bases short and J 4 bases short, with 12 bases between. The chain's CDR3 is CASSLGVGGYNEQFF. CDR3 DNA sequence: TGTGCCAGCAGTTTAGGGGTGGGGGGATACAATGAGCAGTTCTTC.

This clonotype occurred many times. This beta chain turned up in a library designed for alpha chains; as an off-target read, its abundance says little. The V call is TRBV28, the J call TRBJ2-2; D is undetermined. The CDR3 extends over 16 amino acids. The germline V gene has CDR1 MDHEN and CDR2 SYDVKM. Between the trimmed V and J ends, which lost 3 bases and 1 base, there was a span of 12 bases. Here the CDR3 reads CASSFKKGKNTGELFF. The DNA for the CDR3 is TGTGCCAGCAGTTTCAAGAAGGGAAAGAACACCGGGGAGCTGTTTTTT. Based on the CDR3 plus reference TRBV28 and TRBJ2-2, the full variable domain is DVKVTQSSRYLVKRTGEKVFLECVQDMDHENMFWYRQDPGLGLRLIYFSYDVKMKEKGDIPEGYSVSREKKERFSLILESASTNQTSMYLCASSFKKGKNTGELFFGEGSRLTVL.

With regard to this clonotype: This beta chain turned up in a library designed for alpha chains; as an off-target read, its abundance says little. The chain employs TRBV11-2 and TRBJ2-3; a possible D gene is TRBD2 (6 bases). Deletions cut 1 base from V and 3 bases from J, with 14 bases between. Germline CDR1 is SGHAT and CDR2 is FQNNGV. The CDR3 contains 16 residues. In nucleotides, the CDR3 is TGTGCCAGCAGCTTAGGCCCTAGAGGGAGGACAGATACGCAGTATTTT. It translates to CASSLGPRGRTDTQYF. Filled out from reference TRBV11-2 and TRBJ2-3, the complete variable domain reads EAGVAQSPRYKIIEKRQSVAFWCNPISGHATLYWYQQILGQGPKLLIQFQNNGVVDDSQLPKDRFSAERLKGVDSTLKIQPAKLEDSAVYLCASSLGPRGRTDTQYFGPGTRLTVL.

A word on this clonotype: This beta chain slipped into a library made for alpha chains as a stray read, so its size is not meaningful. The chain uses TRBV5-1 and TRBJ2-5; D is tentatively TRBD1 or TRBD2 (8 bases each). Germline V gene data show CDR1 as SGHRS and CDR2 as YFSETQ. The CDR3 runs to 18 residues. V lost 0 bases, J lost 5 bases, and 23 bases lay in between. CDR3 sequence (DNA): TGCGCCAGCAGCTTGGTGGGGACGATAGCGGGACAGGCGGAGACCCAGTACTTC. This codes for CASSLVGTIAGQAETQYF.

Concerning this clonotype itself: This beta chain came through as a stray read in a library set up for alpha chains, and its size says little. The rearrangement uses TRBV20-1 and TRBJ2-7, with 7 nucleotides matching TRBD2. The germline V gene encodes CDR1 DFQATT and CDR2 SNEGSKA (reference sequence). With V trimmed by 3 bases and J by 4 bases, 9 bases remained unmatched. This CDR3 has 14 amino acids. CDR3: CSARRQASGYEQYF. The DNA of the CDR3 is TGCAGTGCTAGGAGGCAGGCTAGCGGATACGAGCAGTACTTC.

This clonotype was seen repeatedly, ten times or more. Because the library targeted alpha chains, this beta chain is an off-target read whose size means little. The chain links TRBV20-1 to TRBJ2-7; D ambiguous. Germline CDR1 DFQATT, CDR2 SNEGSKA (reference sequence). This CDR3 is 14 amino acids long. The V end was cut by 3 bases, the J end by 2 bases, with 14 bases between. This CDR3 is CSASSMNRAYEQYF. CDR3 nucleotide sequence: TGCAGTGCTAGTTCGATGAACCGGGCCTACGAGCAGTACTTC.

This clonotype was counted many times. With the library built for alpha chains, this beta chain is off target and its frequency is not meaningful. The rearrangement joins TRBV2 to TRBJ2-3; D uncertain. Germline V gene lookup returns CDR1 SNHLY and CDR2 FYNNEI. This CDR3 has 13 amino acids. V was clipped by 5 bases and J by 8 bases, with 14 bases between them. The DNA of the CDR3 is TGTGCCAGCAGTTCCGAAAAGCAAGCTACGCAGTATTTT. Translated, it gives CASSSEKQATQYF.

There are a few counts of this clonotype. This beta chain appears as a stray read in a library generated for alpha chains; its size is not informative. This CDR3 is CASSPTAGLEQYF. For the CDR3, the DNA is TGTGCCAGCAGCCCAACGGCCGGGTTAGAGCAGTACTTC. V is TRBV11-2 and J is TRBJ2-7; D gene ambiguous. The V and J ends lost 5 bases and 7 bases respectively, with 15 bases between them. Germline V gene data show CDR1 as SGHAT and CDR2 as FQNNGV. This CDR3 has 13 residues.

There are many counts of this clonotype. This beta chain is off target for a library built for alpha chains, so its abundance means little. The V and J genes are TRBV7-9 and TRBJ2-5; 8 bases match TRBD1. The V gene end was trimmed by 5 bases and the J gene end by 3 bases; junction bases not matched to a gene: 5. The CDR3 extends over 14 amino acids. In germline, CDR1 is SEHNR, CDR2 FQNEAQ (reference sequence). CDR3 sequence (DNA): TGTGCCAGCAGCGCGACAGGGGACAAAGAGACCCAGTACTTC. As protein: CASSATGDKETQYF.

This clonotype was picked up many times. This beta chain appears as a stray read in a library generated for alpha chains; its size is not informative. In DNA form, the CDR3 reads TGTGCCAGCATGGGACTAGCGGATCTCCAAGAGACCCAGTACTTC. Translation gives CASMGLADLQETQYF. The gene calls are TRBV27 and TRBJ2-5, with 11 nucleotides matching TRBD2. After removal of 7 bases from V and 1 base from J, the junction contained 5 bases not matched to a gene. Germline CDR1 and CDR2: MNHEY and SMNVEV (reference sequence). This CDR3 has 15 residues.

This clonotype was counted many times. This beta chain came through as a stray read in a library set up for alpha chains, and its size says little. The V gene is TRBV5-1, the J gene TRBJ1-4; maybe TRBD1 (5 bases). CDR3 length equals 14 residues. CDR1 is SGHRS and CDR2 is YFSETQ in the germline V gene. Trimming took 0 bases from V and 10 from J, leaving 13 bases between them. The CDR3 loop is CASSLANYGGKLFF. In nucleotides, the CDR3 is TGCGCCAGCAGCTTGGCTAACTACGGGGGAAAACTGTTTTTT.

About this clonotype itself: This beta chain represents an off-target read in a library built for alpha chains; its size is of limited meaning. V usage is TRBV5-6 and J usage is TRBJ2-1, with TRBD2 identical over 14 bases. Germline CDR1 SGHDT, CDR2 YYEEEE. With 2 bases clipped from V and 6 bases from J, the junction kept 7 bases outside the gene matches. The CDR3 loop spans 17 amino acids. DNA for the CDR3: TGTGCCAGCAGCTTCGAGTCCGGGACTAGCGGGAGCAATGAGCAGTTCTTC. Its translation: CASSFESGTSGSNEQFF.

Judged by abundance, this clonotype is medium-sized. This beta chain appears as a stray read in a library generated for alpha chains; its size is not informative. V is TRBV5-1 and J is TRBJ2-3; D is undetermined. CDR3 length equals 14 residues. Germline values: CDR1 SGHRS, CDR2 YFSETQ. The germline V and J ends were trimmed by 1 base and 2 bases, with 8 bases remaining between them. DNA for the CDR3: TGCGCCAGCAGCTTGAATTCAGTCACAGATACGCAGTATTTT. This codes for CASSLNSVTDTQYF.